The 20 T cell receptor beta chains listed next were all sequenced from one sample in a study of human T cells and chemical hapten exposure. MiXCR, applied by TCRdb to the RACE reads, yields one record per CDR3 protein. Altogether 25,000 to 30,000 distinct CDR3 sequences are present, over 9% being singletons, with the ten largest covering about 7%. The time point here: patch test 2, 6 weeks after DPC sensitization. The treatment was: therapeutic diphenylcyclopropenone sensitization with weekly scalp DPC. Here the sequenced sample was whole blood, taken in connection with sensitization to the hapten diphenylcyclopropenone (DPC). These receptors came from a young man with alopecia areata. Some clones in this sample may be carry-over from other donors' samples.

CDR3 nucleotides: TGTGCCAGCAGCCCAAACGAAGCCTCCTACAATGAGCAGTTCTTC. Translating gives CASSPNEASYNEQFF. The chain carries TRBV5-4 and TRBJ2-1; D remains unclear. CDR3 length equals 15 residues. Between the trimmed V and J ends, which lost 4 bases and 0 bases, there was a span of 11 bases. Germline CDR1 is SGHNT and CDR2 is YYREEE (reference sequence).

This clonotype has more than one count but fewer than ten. This chain connects TRBV12-3 or TRBV12-4 to TRBJ1-3; possibly TRBD1 for D (5 bases). V was cut by 7 bases and J by 4 bases, with 14 bases left in between. This CDR3 is built from 14 residues. The CDR3 DNA reads as TGTGCCAGCACCGGGGACCTCTCCGGAAACACCATATATTTT. Its protein product is CASTGDLSGNTIYF.

This clonotype showed up just a few times. This chain links TRBV3-1 with TRBJ2-1, with D unresolved. V lost 3 bases, J lost 7 bases, and 10 bases lay in between. Germline V gene lookup returns CDR1 LGHDT and CDR2 YNNKEL (reference sequence). The CDR3 has 13 amino acids. The chain's CDR3 is CASSQLSGNEQFF. The CDR3 nucleotides are TGTGCCAGCAGCCAGCTGTCTGGAAATGAGCAGTTCTTC.

The sample holds a few counts of this clonotype. J is TRBJ2-3 and V is TRBV5-1, with D possibly matching TRBD2 (5 bases). Trimming cost V 3 bases and J 0 bases, with 8 bases left between them. The CDR3 is 14 amino acids. Germline V gene sequence: CDR1 SGHRS, CDR2 YFSETQ. The CDR3 loop is CASSSWTSTDTQYF. The CDR3 coding sequence is TGCGCCAGCAGCTCCTGGACTAGCACAGATACGCAGTATTTT.

This clonotype was seen a few times. The gene calls are TRBV2 and TRBJ2-3; 8 bases match TRBD2. Germline CDR1 reads SNHLY; CDR2 reads FYNNEI. This CDR3 spans 17 amino acids. The V segment lost 6 bases and the J segment 1 base; nucleotides outside the gene matches: 12. CDR3 DNA sequence: TGTGCCAGCAGAGACGGGAGCGGGGGCCTCCGCACAGATACGCAGTATTTT. Its protein is CASRDGSGGLRTDTQYF.

This clonotype has at least ten counts. The CDR3 loop is CASRLSTAEPSSYEQYF. The DNA of the CDR3 is TGTGCCAGCCGCCTTAGCACGGCAGAGCCTAGCTCCTACGAGCAGTACTTC. The chain uses TRBV6-2 or TRBV6-3 and TRBJ2-7, with D unresolved. V was cut by 8 bases and J by 0 bases, with 23 bases left in between. CDR1 is MNHEY, CDR2 SVGEGT, per germline. The CDR3 has 17 residues.

Concerning this clonotype itself: A much larger clone is a single base away; this may be a read error. The V and J genes are TRBV4-3 and TRBJ2-5; a weak D match, TRBD1 (6 bases). CDR1 and CDR2 (germline): LGHNA, YSLEER. The CDR3 covers 15 residues. V was pared by 0 bases and J by 7 bases, with 15 bases between. The CDR3, as DNA: TGCGCCAGCAGCCAAGAACGGACAGAGTCCGTGACCCAGTACTTC. It codes for CASSQERTESVTQYF.

This clonotype was recorded a few times. The rearrangement joins TRBV12-3 or TRBV12-4 to TRBJ2-3; a weak D match, TRBD2 (7 bases). The CDR3 is made up of 15 amino acids. V was shortened by 6 bases and J by 0 bases, with 13 bases between the two germline ends. The CDR3, as DNA: TGTGCCAGCAGAACCCGCGGGGGCAGCACAGATACGCAGTATTTT. It codes for CASRTRGGSTDTQYF.

This chain joins TRBV4-3 and TRBJ1-2; no reliable D call. The V end lost 4 bases, the J end lost 1 base, and 7 bases lay between the germline ends. Germline values: CDR1 LGHNA, CDR2 YSLEER. The CDR3 is 13 residues long. CDR3 residues: CASSPGNNYGYTF. The CDR3 DNA is TGCGCCAGCAGCCCCGGAAATAACTATGGCTACACCTTC.

This clonotype was counted at least ten times. The chain is built from TRBV6-5 and TRBJ2-2; D perhaps matches TRBD2 (5 bases). This CDR3 region has 16 residues. V was shortened by 5 bases and J by 6 bases, with 19 bases between the two germline ends. Germline V gene data show CDR1 as MNHEY and CDR2 as SVGAGI. This CDR3 is CASSTPLGGRAGELFF. In DNA form, the CDR3 reads TGTGCCAGCAGTACACCCCTCGGTGGGAGAGCCGGGGAGCTGTTTTTT.

This chain joins TRBV20-1 and TRBJ2-1; tentative D call: TRBD1 (6 bases). V lost 3 bases and J 6 bases, leaving 15 bases between the germline ends. In germline, CDR1 is DFQATT, CDR2 SNEGSKA (reference sequence). The CDR3 spans 14 residues. CDR3 sequence reads: CSASAAGVGNEQFF. In DNA form, the CDR3 reads TGCAGTGCTAGCGCGGCAGGGGTAGGCAATGAGCAGTTCTTC.

This clonotype was counted at least ten times. The V and J genes are TRBV21-1 and TRBJ2-3. TRBV21-1 is a documented pseudogene. This CDR3 is built from 12 residues. CDR3 DNA: TGTGCCAGCAGCTCGAAGGACCCCACGCAGTATTTT. This gives the protein CASSSKDPTQYF.

The sample holds many counts of this clonotype. The rearrangement links TRBV4-1 to TRBJ1-4; 8 bases fit TRBD1. CDR1 is MGHRA, CDR2 YSYEKL, per germline. This CDR3 contains 14 residues. J gave up 5 bases and V 1 base, and 0 bases lay outside the gene matches. The DNA of the CDR3 is TGCGCCAGCAGCCAAGGGACAGGGAATGAAAAACTGTTTTTT. Its translation is CASSQGTGNEKLFF.

This clonotype was seen many times. This chain uses TRBV20-1 with TRBJ2-2; TRBD2 might be the D (5 bases). The CDR3 extends over 15 amino acids. Germline loops: CDR1 DFQATT, CDR2 SNEGSKA (reference sequence). V dropped 6 bases and J dropped 4 bases, with 18 bases sitting between them. The CDR3 coding sequence is TGCAGTGCCGGCCTTTCGGCTAGCCGCACCGGGGAGCTGTTTTTT. It encodes CSAGLSASRTGELFF.

This clonotype was seen many times. This chain joins TRBV6-1 and TRBJ2-3; TRBD2 aligns across 7 bases. Germline CDR1 is MNHNS and CDR2 is SASEGT. The trim removed 5 bases at V and 1 base at J, leaving 9 bases unmatched. The CDR3 is 16 residues long. The CDR3 loop reads CASSTTSRGGTDTQYF. The CDR3 region has the DNA TGTGCCAGCAGTACCACTAGCCGGGGGGGCACAGATACGCAGTATTTT.

This clonotype was counted at least ten times. J is TRBJ1-4 and V is TRBV11-2; D gene uncertain. Per germline, CDR1 SGHAT and CDR2 FQNNGV. Trimming took 0 bases from V and 5 from J, leaving 7 bases between them. The CDR3 is 14 amino acids. The DNA for the CDR3 is TGTGCCAGCAGCTTAGAGGGCCGAAATGAAAAACTGTTTTTT. Residues: CASSLEGRNEKLFF.

This clonotype has ten or more counts. The chain links TRBV29-1 to TRBJ2-3; 9 nucleotides agree with TRBD2. Germline CDR1 is SQVTM and CDR2 is ANQGSEA. The junction had 3 bases not matched to a gene; V was cut back by 6 bases and J by 5 bases. The CDR3 is made up of 12 amino acids. This CDR3 is CSVAGGQDTQYF. The CDR3 nucleotides read TGCAGCGTCGCGGGGGGGCAAGATACGCAGTATTTT.

The sample holds a few counts of this clonotype. The gene calls are TRBV29-1 and TRBJ2-1; 8 bases match TRBD2. The CDR3 contains 14 residues. Germline V gene data show CDR1 as SQVTM and CDR2 as ANQGSEA. The V gene end was trimmed by 4 bases and the J gene end by 5 bases; junction bases not matched to a gene: 7. The CDR3 reads CSVASGYINNEQFF. In nucleotides, the CDR3 is TGCAGCGTTGCTAGCGGGTATATCAACAATGAGCAGTTCTTC.

This clonotype was seen many times. The chain has TRBV12-5 and TRBJ2-1, with no clear D. Germline V gene data show CDR1 as LGHNT and CDR2 as FRNRAP. This CDR3 has 13 amino acids. The germline V and J ends were trimmed by 1 base and 3 bases, with 4 bases remaining between them. The CDR3 spells CASGLENYNEQFF. The CDR3 nucleotides are TGTGCTAGTGGTTTGGAGAACTACAATGAGCAGTTCTTC.

This clonotype has more than one count but fewer than ten. The J gene is TRBJ2-3, the V gene TRBV29-1; D remains unclear. With 1 base removed from V and 0 bases from J, the gap between germline ends came to 5 bases. CDR3 length: 13 amino acids. Germline-derived CDR1 and CDR2 are SQVTM and ANQGSEA. The CDR3 reads CSVEGPSTDTQYF. CDR3 coding DNA: TGCAGCGTTGAAGGGCCGAGCACAGATACGCAGTATTTT.